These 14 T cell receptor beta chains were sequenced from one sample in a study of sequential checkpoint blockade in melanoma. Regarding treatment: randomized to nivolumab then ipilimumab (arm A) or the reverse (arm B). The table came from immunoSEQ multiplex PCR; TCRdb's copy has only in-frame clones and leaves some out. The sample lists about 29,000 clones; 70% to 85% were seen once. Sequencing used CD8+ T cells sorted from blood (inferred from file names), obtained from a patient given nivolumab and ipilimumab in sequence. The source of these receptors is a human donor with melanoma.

Here the CDR3 DNA reads TGTGCCAGCAGGGGGGACACCGAACGATATGGCTACACCTTC. It is translated as CASRGDTERYGYTF. The genes are TRBV6-1 and TRBJ1-2; D may be TRBD1 (6 bases). The CDR3 contains 14 residues. Trimming cost V 6 bases and J 5 bases, with 16 bases left between them. Germline assignment: CDR1 MNHNS and CDR2 SASEGT.

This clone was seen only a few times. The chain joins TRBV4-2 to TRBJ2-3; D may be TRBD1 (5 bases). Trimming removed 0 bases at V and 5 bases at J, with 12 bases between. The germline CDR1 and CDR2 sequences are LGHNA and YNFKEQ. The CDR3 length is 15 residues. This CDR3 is CASSQERGGGDTQYF. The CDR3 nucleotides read TGTGCCAGCAGCCAAGAAAGGGGCGGCGGAGATACGCAGTATTTT.

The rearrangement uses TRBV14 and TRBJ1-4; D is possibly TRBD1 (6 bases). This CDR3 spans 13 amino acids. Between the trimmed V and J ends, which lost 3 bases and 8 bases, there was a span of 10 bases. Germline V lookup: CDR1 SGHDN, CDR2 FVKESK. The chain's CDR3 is CASSQAGEEKLFF. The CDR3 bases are TGTGCCAGCAGCCAGGCAGGGGAGGAAAAACTGTTTTTT. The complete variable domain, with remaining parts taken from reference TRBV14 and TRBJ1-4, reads EAGVTQFPSHSVIEKGQTVTLRCDPISGHDNLYWYRRVMGKEIKFLLHFVKESKQDESGMPNNRFLAERTGGTYSTLKVQPAELEDSGVYFCASSQAGEEKLFFGSGTQLSVL.

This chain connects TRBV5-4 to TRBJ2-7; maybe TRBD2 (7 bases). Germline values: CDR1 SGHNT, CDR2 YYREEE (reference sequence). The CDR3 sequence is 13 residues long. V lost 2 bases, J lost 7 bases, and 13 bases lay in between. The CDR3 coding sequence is TGTGCCAGCAGCTTTGGGGGGGCGAGGGAGCAGTACTTC. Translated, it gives CASSFGGAREQYF.

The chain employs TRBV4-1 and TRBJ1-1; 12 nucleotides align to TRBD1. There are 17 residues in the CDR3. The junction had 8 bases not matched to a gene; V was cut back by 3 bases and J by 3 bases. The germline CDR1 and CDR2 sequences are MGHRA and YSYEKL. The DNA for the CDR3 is TGCGCCAGCAGCCACGCAGGGACAGGGGGCGCGTACACTGAAGCTTTCTTT. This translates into CASSHAGTGGAYTEAFF.

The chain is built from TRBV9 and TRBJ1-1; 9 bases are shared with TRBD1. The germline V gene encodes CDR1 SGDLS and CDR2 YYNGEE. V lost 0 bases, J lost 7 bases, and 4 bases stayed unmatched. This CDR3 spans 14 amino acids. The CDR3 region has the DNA TGTGCCAGCAGCGTAGACGGGGGACAGGGTGAAGCTTTCTTT. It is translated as CASSVDGGQGEAFF.

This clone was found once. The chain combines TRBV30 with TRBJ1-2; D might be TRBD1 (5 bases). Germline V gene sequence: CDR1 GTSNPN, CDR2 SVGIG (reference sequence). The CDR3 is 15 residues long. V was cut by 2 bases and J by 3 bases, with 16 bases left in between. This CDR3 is CAWSKAGLYYYGYTF. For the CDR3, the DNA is TGTGCCTGGAGTAAGGCAGGGCTTTACTACTATGGCTACACCTTC.

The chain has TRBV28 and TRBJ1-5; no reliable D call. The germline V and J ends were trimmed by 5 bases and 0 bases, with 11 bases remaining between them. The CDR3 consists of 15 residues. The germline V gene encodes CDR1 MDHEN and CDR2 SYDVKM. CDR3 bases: TGTGCCAGCAGTGATCAAGCATATAGCAATCAGCCCCAGCATTTT. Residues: CASSDQAYSNQPQHF. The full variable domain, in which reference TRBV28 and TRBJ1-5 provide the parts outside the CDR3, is DVKVTQSSRYLVKRTGEKVFLECVQDMDHENMFWYRQDPGLGLRLIYFSYDVKMKEKGDIPEGYSVSREKKERFSLILESASTNQTSMYLCASSDQAYSNQPQHFGDGTRLSIL.

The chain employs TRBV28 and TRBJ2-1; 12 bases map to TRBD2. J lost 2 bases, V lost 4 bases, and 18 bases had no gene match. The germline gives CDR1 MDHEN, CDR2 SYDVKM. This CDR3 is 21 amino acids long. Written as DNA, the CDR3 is TGTGCCAGCAGTTCATCCCCTCTACTAGCGGGGGGACCAAGCCCCTACAATGAGCAGTTCTTC. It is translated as CASSSSPLLAGGPSPYNEQFF.

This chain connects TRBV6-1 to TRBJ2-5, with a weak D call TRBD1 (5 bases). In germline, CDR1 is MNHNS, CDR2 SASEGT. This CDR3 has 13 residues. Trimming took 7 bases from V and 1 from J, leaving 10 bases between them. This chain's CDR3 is CASTGTGQETQYF. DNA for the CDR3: TGTGCCAGCACCGGAACAGGCCAAGAGACCCAGTACTTC.

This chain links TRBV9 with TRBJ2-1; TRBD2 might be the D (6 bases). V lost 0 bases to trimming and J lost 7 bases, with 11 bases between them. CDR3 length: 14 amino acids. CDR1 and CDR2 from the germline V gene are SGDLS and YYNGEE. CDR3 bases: TGTGCCAGCAGCGTAGAGGGTCGGGGGAATGAGCAGTTCTTC. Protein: CASSVEGRGNEQFF.

For the CDR3, the DNA is TGCAGCGTTGAAACAACCCAAGAGACCCAGTACTTC. Encoded protein: CSVETTQETQYF. The V call is TRBV29-1, the J call TRBJ2-5; D gene unclear. The V gene's germline CDR1 is SQVTM and CDR2 ANQGSEA. This CDR3 is 12 amino acids long. Trimming took 2 bases from V and 1 from J, leaving 5 bases between them.

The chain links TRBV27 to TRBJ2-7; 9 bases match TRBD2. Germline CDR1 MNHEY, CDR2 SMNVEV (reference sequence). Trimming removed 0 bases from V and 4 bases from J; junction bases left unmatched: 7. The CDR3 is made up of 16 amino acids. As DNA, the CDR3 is TGTGCCAGCAGTTTATCGGCGGGACTAGCTTCTTACGAGCAGTACTTC. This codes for CASSLSAGLASYEQYF.

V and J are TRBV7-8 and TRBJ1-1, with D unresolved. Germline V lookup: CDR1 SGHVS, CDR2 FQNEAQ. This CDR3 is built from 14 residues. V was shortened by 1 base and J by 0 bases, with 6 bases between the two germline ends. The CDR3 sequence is CASSLGLMNTEAFF. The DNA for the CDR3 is TGTGCCAGCAGCTTAGGACTTATGAACACTGAAGCTTTCTTT.